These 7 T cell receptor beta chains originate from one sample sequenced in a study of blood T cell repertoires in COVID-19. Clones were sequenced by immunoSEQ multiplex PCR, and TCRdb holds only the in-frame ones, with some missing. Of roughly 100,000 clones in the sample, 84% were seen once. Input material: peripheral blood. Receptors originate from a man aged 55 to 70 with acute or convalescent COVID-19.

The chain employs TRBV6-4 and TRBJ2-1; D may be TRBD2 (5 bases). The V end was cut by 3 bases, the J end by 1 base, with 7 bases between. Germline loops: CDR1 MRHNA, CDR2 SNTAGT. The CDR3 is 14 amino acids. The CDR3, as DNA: TGTGCCAGCAGTGAAGCGGAATCCTACAATGAGCAGTTCTTC. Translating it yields CASSEAESYNEQFF.

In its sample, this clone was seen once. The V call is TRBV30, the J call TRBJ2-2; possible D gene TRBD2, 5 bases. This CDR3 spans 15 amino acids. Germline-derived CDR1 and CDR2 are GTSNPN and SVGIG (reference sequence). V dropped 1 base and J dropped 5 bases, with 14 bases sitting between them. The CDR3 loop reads CAWSGGQLGTGELFF. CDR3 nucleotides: TGTGCCTGGAGTGGCGGGCAACTAGGAACCGGGGAGCTGTTTTTT.

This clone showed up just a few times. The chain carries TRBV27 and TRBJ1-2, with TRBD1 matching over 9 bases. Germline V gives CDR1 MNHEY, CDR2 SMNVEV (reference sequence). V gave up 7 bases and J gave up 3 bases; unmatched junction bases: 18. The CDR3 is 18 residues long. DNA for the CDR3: TGTGCCAGCACGCCTTTTGGGACAGGGCCCCCCTTTGACTATGGCTACACCTTC. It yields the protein CASTPFGTGPPFDYGYTF.

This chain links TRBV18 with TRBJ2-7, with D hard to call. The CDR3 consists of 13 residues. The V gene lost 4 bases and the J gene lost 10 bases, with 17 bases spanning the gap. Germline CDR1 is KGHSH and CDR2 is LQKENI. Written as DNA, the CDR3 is TGTGCCAGCTCACTCGGTCCCAGAGGAGAACAGTACGTC. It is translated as CASSLGPRGEQYV.

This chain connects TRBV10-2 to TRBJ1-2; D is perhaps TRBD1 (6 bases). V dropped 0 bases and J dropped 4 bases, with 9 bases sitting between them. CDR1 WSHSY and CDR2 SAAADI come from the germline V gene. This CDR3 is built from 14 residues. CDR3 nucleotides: TGCGCCAGCAGTGAGTCGACAGGAGTCTATGGCTACACCTTC. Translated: CASSESTGVYGYTF.

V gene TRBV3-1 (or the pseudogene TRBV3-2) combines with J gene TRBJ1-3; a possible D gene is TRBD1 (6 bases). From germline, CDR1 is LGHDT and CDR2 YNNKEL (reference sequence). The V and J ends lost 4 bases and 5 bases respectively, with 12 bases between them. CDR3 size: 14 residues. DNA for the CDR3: TGTGCCAGCAGCCCCAGGACAGAAAGAAACACCATATATTTT. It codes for CASSPRTERNTIYF.

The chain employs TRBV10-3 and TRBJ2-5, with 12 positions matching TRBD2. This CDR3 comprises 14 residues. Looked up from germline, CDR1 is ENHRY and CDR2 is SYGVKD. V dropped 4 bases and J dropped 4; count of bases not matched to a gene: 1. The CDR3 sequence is CAISGGLAGETQYF. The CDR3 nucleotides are TGTGCCATCAGTGGGGGACTAGCGGGAGAGACCCAGTACTTC.